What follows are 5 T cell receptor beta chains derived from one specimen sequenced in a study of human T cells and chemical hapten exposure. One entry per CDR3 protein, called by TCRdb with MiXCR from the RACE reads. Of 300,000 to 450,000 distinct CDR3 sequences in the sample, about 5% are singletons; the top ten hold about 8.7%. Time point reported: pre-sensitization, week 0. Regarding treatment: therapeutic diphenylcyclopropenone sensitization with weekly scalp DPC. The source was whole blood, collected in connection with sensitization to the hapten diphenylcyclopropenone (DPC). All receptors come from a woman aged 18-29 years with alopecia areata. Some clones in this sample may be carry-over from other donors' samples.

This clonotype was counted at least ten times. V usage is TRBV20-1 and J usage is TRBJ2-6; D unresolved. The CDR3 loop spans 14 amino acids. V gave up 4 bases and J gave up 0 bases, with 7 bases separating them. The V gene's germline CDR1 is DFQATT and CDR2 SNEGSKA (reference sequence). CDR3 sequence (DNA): TGCAGTGCTATTTTCTTCTCTGGGGCCAACGTCCTGACTTTC. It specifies CSAIFFSGANVLTF.

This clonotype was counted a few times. The CDR3 protein is CASRHPGLAGGGAYNEQFF. In nucleotides, the CDR3 is TGTGCCAGCAGACACCCGGGACTAGCGGGGGGTGGGGCCTACAATGAGCAGTTCTTC. The chain uses TRBV6-1 and TRBJ2-1; 15 nucleotides line up with TRBD2. The CDR3 sequence is 19 residues long. Per the germline V gene, CDR1 is MNHNS and CDR2 is SASEGT. V dropped 6 bases and J dropped 2; count of bases not matched to a gene: 11.

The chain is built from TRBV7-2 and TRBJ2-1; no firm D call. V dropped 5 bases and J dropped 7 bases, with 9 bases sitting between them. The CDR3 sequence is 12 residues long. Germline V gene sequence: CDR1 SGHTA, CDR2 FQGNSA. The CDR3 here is CASSPKRNEQFF. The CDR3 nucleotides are TGTGCCAGCAGCCCCAAAAGAAATGAGCAGTTCTTC.

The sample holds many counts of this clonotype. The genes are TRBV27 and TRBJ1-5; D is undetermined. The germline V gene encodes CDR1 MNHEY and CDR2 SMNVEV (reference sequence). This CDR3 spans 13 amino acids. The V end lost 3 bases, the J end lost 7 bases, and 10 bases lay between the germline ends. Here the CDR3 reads CASSFRHGQPQHF. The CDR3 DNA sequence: TGTGCCAGCAGTTTCCGCCACGGGCAGCCCCAGCATTTT.

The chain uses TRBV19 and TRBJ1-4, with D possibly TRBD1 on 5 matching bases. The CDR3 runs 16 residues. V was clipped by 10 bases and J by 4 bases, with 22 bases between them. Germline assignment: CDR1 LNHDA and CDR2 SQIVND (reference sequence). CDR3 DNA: TGTGCCACTGGTCCACCAACGGGGCAGGTTAATGAAAAACTGTTTTTT. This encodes CATGPPTGQVNEKLFF.